The 23 T cell receptor beta chains below were found in one sample sequenced in a study of T cells in Graves' hyperthyroidism and ophthalmopathy. Researchers amplified the TCR beta CDR3 regions from RNA transcripts. HTBI primers were employed in a first-round RT-PCR of the TCR CDR3. Each CDR3 protein gets one entry after TCRdb re-called the multiplex PCR reads with MiXCR. The sample holds more than 350,000 distinct CDR3 sequences, about 14% seen once. Sequencing was performed on blood. Source of these receptors: a young woman with Graves' ophthalmopathy.

This clonotype occurred many times. The chain employs TRBV20-1 and TRBJ1-2; D call uncertain. From germline, CDR1 is DFQATT and CDR2 SNEGSKA (reference sequence). This CDR3 is built from 13 residues. V dropped 0 bases and J dropped 8 bases, with 13 bases sitting between them. The CDR3 loop is CSARDDVDQGYTF. The CDR3, as DNA: TGCAGTGCTAGAGATGACGTCGACCAGGGCTACACCTTC.

This clonotype was counted ten times or more. The rearrangement links TRBV11-2 to TRBJ1-2; 9 bases are shared with TRBD1. J was trimmed by 1 base and V by 5 bases; bases with no gene match: 5. The germline V gene has CDR1 SGHAT and CDR2 FQNNGV. The CDR3 consists of 15 residues. The CDR3 sequence is CASSRGTGSNYGYTF. For the CDR3, the DNA is TGTGCCAGCAGCCGCGGGACAGGGAGTAACTATGGCTACACCTTC.

This rearrangement joins TRBV28 to TRBJ2-5; D gene unclear. The V gene's germline CDR1 is MDHEN and CDR2 SYDVKM. V lost 2 bases to trimming and J lost 7 bases, with 17 bases between them. The CDR3 covers 15 residues. CDR3 loop: CASSLVGGIPGTQYF. In DNA form, the CDR3 reads TGTGCCAGCAGTTTAGTGGGCGGAATCCCGGGGACCCAGTACTTC.

At least ten counts were recorded for this clonotype. The chain couples TRBV12-3 or TRBV12-4 to TRBJ1-1, with no clear D. Trimming left V 6 bases short and J 1 base short, with 12 bases between. The CDR3 runs 14 residues. The CDR3 sequence: CASRPETRNTEAFF. The CDR3 DNA is TGTGCCAGCAGGCCCGAAACACGGAACACTGAAGCTTTCTTT.

This clonotype has at least ten counts. The CDR3 DNA is TGCGCCAGCAGTGAGTCGCGGAACAGGGCAGCTTTCTTT. Translation gives CASSESRNRAAFF. The chain combines TRBV10-1 with TRBJ1-1, with D tentatively TRBD1 (6 bases). Per the germline V gene, CDR1 is WNHNN and CDR2 is SYGVQD (reference sequence). The V gene lost 0 bases and the J gene lost 10 bases, with 12 bases spanning the gap. The CDR3 is 13 amino acids.

CDR3 region: CASSLAHDNYEQYV. Written as DNA, the CDR3 is TGTGCCAGCAGCTTAGCTCATGATAACTACGAGCAGTACGTC. The genes are TRBV11-2 and TRBJ2-7; D unclear. V was pared by 1 base and J by 3 bases, with 10 bases between. The length of the CDR3 is 14 residues. Germline V lookup: CDR1 SGHAT, CDR2 FQNNGV.

This clonotype has at least ten counts. This sequence joins TRBV6-2 or TRBV6-3 and TRBJ2-3, with 7 bases aligning to TRBD1. V trimming: 6 bases; J trimming: 3 bases; junction bases outside the gene matches: 9. CDR1 is MNHEY and CDR2 is SVGEGT in the germline V gene. This CDR3 is 15 amino acids long. The DNA of the CDR3 is TGTGCCAGCAGCCCCGGACAGGACGTAACAGATACGCAGTATTTT. Amino acid sequence: CASSPGQDVTDTQYF.

The CDR3 here is CASSQLGGRQASQLYEQYF. CDR3 nucleotide sequence: TGCGCCAGCAGCCAACTAGGGGGGAGACAAGCGAGCCAGCTCTACGAGCAGTACTTC. The chain carries TRBV4-1 and TRBJ2-7, with D perhaps given as TRBD1 or TRBD2 (6 bases each). The V gene lost 2 bases and the J gene lost 3 bases, with 26 bases spanning the gap. CDR1 is MGHRA, CDR2 YSYEKL, per germline. This CDR3 has 19 amino acids.

This clonotype was found many times. The chain employs TRBV7-9 and TRBJ2-2, with no clear D. Trimming cost V 10 bases and J 6 bases, with 6 bases left between them. The germline V gene has CDR1 SEHNR and CDR2 FQNEAQ (reference sequence). The CDR3 totals 10 residues. The CDR3 DNA reads TGTGCCACCGGCCCCGGGGAGCTGTTTTTT. This translates into CATGPGELFF.

The chain has TRBV7-9 and TRBJ1-1; 7 nucleotides agree with TRBD1. The V and J ends lost 1 base and 8 bases, in that order; junction bases with no gene match: 10. Germline loops: CDR1 SEHNR, CDR2 FQNEAQ (reference sequence). The CDR3 sequence is 15 residues long. CDR3 loop: CASSLVGTARIEAFF. CDR3 sequence (DNA): TGTGCCAGCAGCTTAGTAGGGACAGCGCGTATAGAAGCTTTCTTT.

The V gene is TRBV19, the J gene TRBJ2-1; tentative D call: TRBD2 (5 bases). Between the trimmed V and J ends, which lost 4 bases and 4 bases, there was a span of 11 bases. CDR1 and CDR2 from the germline V gene are LNHDA and SQIVND (reference sequence). This CDR3 contains 14 residues. CDR3 DNA sequence: TGTGCCAGTAGTACGACTGGGAGATACAATGAGCAGTTCTTC. This translates into CASSTTGRYNEQFF. The full variable domain, completed using reference TRBV19 and TRBJ2-1, is DGGITQSPKYLFRKEGQNVTLSCEQNLNHDAMYWYRQDPGQGLRLIYYSQIVNDFQKGDIAEGYSVSREKKESFPLTVTSAQKNPTAFYLCASSTTGRYNEQFFGPGTRLTVL.

This clonotype showed up many times. The chain uses TRBV18 and TRBJ2-7; no definite D call. The CDR3 consists of 15 residues. Trimming stripped 3 bases from V and 0 bases from J, with 12 bases between. Germline V gene data show CDR1 as KGHSH and CDR2 as LQKENI. The CDR3 DNA is TGTGCCAGCTCACCGAAGGAAGGGCACTCCTACGAGCAGTACTTC. Protein product: CASSPKEGHSYEQYF.

The CDR3 bases are TGTGCCAGCAGTTGGGGAGGGGGTGGTCCCCAGCATTTT. It is translated as CASSWGGGGPQHF. The rearrangement joins TRBV27 to TRBJ1-5; D is perhaps TRBD1 (6 bases). Germline loops: CDR1 MNHEY, CDR2 SMNVEV (reference sequence). V was shortened by 4 bases and J by 10 bases, with 14 bases between the two germline ends. The CDR3 sequence is 13 residues long.

This clonotype has at least ten counts. V is TRBV6-1 and J is TRBJ2-7; 11 bases align to TRBD1. V was clipped by 5 bases and J by 3 bases; unmatched bases: 6. Germline V lookup: CDR1 MNHNS, CDR2 SASEGT. This CDR3 region has 15 residues. The chain's CDR3 is CASSQRTGGVYEQYF. The CDR3 nucleotides read TGTGCCAGCAGTCAGAGGACAGGGGGCGTCTACGAGCAGTACTTC.

This clonotype showed up many times. CDR3 coding DNA: TGTGCCAGCAGCTCACCATCTAGGCTAGCGGTTTACAATGAGCAGTTCTTC. Residues: CASSSPSRLAVYNEQFF. The chain uses TRBV7-8 and TRBJ2-1; TRBD2 aligns across 7 bases. V lost 4 bases and J lost 4; bases outside the gene matches: 13. The V gene's germline CDR1 is SGHVS and CDR2 FQNEAQ. The CDR3 extends over 17 amino acids.

To note about this clonotype: Here the CDR3 omits its conserved ending phenylalanine or tryptophan, so a read error is the likely source. CDR3 in DNA: TGTGCCAGTAGAGCACAGGGGTCATGGCAGCCCCAGCATCTT. Protein sequence: CASRAQGSWQPQHL. The V gene is TRBV19, the J gene TRBJ1-5, with 7 bases identical to TRBD1. CDR3 size: 14 residues. Germline V gene lookup returns CDR1 LNHDA and CDR2 SQIVND (reference sequence). Trimming removed 6 bases from V and 7 bases from J; junction bases left unmatched: 9.

Comments on this clonotype: At one of its ends the junction is not consistent with the germline gene, which may arise from a read error. CDR3 residues: CASIPGTAFSYEQHF. In DNA, the CDR3 is TGTGCCAGCATCCCCGGGACCGCCTTCTCCTACGAGCAGCACTTC. This chain uses TRBV28 with TRBJ2-7; D might be TRBD1 or TRBD2, each matching 5 bases. The CDR3 is 15 residues long. The V gene's germline CDR1 is MDHEN and CDR2 SYDVKM.

J is TRBJ2-7 and V is TRBV7-2; 8 nucleotides match TRBD1. With 5 bases clipped from V and 3 bases from J, the junction kept 6 bases outside the gene matches. Germline V gene data show CDR1 as SGHTA and CDR2 as FQGNSA. The CDR3 sequence is 14 residues long. CDR3 loop: CASSTLGQVYEQYF. For the CDR3, the DNA is TGTGCCAGCAGCACCCTGGGACAGGTCTACGAGCAGTACTTC.

This chain connects TRBV6-4 to TRBJ2-7; the D gene is possibly TRBD1 (5 bases). V was clipped by 7 bases and J by 5 bases, with 15 bases between them. In germline, CDR1 is MRHNA, CDR2 SNTAGT. The CDR3 runs 13 residues. The CDR3 coding sequence is TGTGCCAGCACCTTACGGACAAACCACGAGCAGTACTTC. This translates into CASTLRTNHEQYF.

This clonotype was counted ten times or more. The gene calls are TRBV2 and TRBJ1-1; D uncertain. There are 11 residues in the CDR3. Between the trimmed V and J ends, which lost 4 bases and 4 bases, there was a span of 4 bases. CDR1 SNHLY and CDR2 FYNNEI come from the germline V gene. CDR3 sequence: CASSVGTEAFF. Here the CDR3 DNA reads TGTGCCAGCAGTGTGGGCACTGAAGCTTTCTTT.

This clonotype occurred a few times. The V and J genes are TRBV14 and TRBJ1-1; D not certain. Germline V lookup: CDR1 SGHDN, CDR2 FVKESK. V dropped 1 base and J dropped 10 bases, with 7 bases sitting between them. CDR3 length: 11 residues. The CDR3 sequence: CASSQAEGAFF. The CDR3 region has the DNA TGTGCCAGCAGCCAAGCAGAAGGAGCTTTCTTT.

This clonotype was counted between two and nine times. The chain couples TRBV7-9 to TRBJ1-2; D not resolved. The V gene's germline CDR1 is SEHNR and CDR2 FQNEAQ (reference sequence). The CDR3 sequence is 14 residues long. Trimming left V 4 bases short and J 5 bases short, with 14 bases between. CDR3 sequence: CASSSDPQPYGYTF. The CDR3 region has the DNA TGTGCCAGCAGCTCAGATCCCCAACCGTATGGCTACACCTTC.

This clonotype came up many times. This CDR3 is CASTDTGAQPQHF. CDR3 nucleotides: TGTGCCAGCACCGATACAGGGGCTCAGCCCCAGCATTTT. The chain combines TRBV6-2 or TRBV6-3 with TRBJ1-5; 7 bases fit TRBD1. Trimming removed 7 bases from V and 6 bases from J; junction bases left unmatched: 6. This CDR3 region has 13 residues. Germline V gene data show CDR1 as MNHEY and CDR2 as SVGEGT.